This TCR beta chain was recovered during a study of T cell repertoires in cytomegalovirus infection. Whole-study context: Through public TCR beta signatures, both CMV infection and matching HLA type were indicated.

Study results and caveats: CMV-specific TCR beta clonotypes restricted by HLA-C were the ones dominating the ex vivo response. Cumulative frequency (of public TCR beta family members) identified carriers of CMV plus the relevant HLA.

Each CDR3 protein is one row after TCRdb ran MiXCR on the reads. The profile covers roughly 500,000 distinct CDR3 sequences, with about 11% appearing a single time and roughly a tenth taken by the ten largest. This clonotype was detected ten times or more. Its antigen is still unknown. Sequencing was performed on PBMCs. The receptor comes from a human donor in good health (CMV status not recorded). Some clones in this sample may be carry-over from other donors' samples.

For the CDR3, the DNA is TGTGCCAGCAGCCCGGGACAGGGGACCAATGAGCAGTTCTTC. Protein sequence: CASSPGQGTNEQFF. This rearrangement joins TRBV7-3 to TRBJ2-1; 10 positions agree with TRBD1. CDR1 and CDR2 (germline): SGHTA, FQGTGA. This CDR3 comprises 14 residues. The J segment lost 6 bases and the V segment lost 5 bases, leaving 4 bases of the junction unmatched.